This is a list of T cell receptor beta chains from one sample in a study of blood T cell repertoires in COVID-19. Sequencing used immunoSEQ multiplex PCR; TCRdb keeps in-frame clones, though not all of them. The sample lists about 140,000 clones, nearly 90% occurring once. What was sequenced was peripheral blood. The source is a man in his 70s with acute or convalescent COVID-19. CDR3s include the opening cysteine and the closing phenylalanine or tryptophan. D genes are given only for firm matches. Clone size is not always given. Where it is, it says once, few, many or a class for expanded clones.

J gene: TRBJ2-2; V gene: TRBV24-1; clone size: once; D gene: NA; CDR3 protein: CATSDPTSGEGSTGELFF; CDR3 DNA: TGTGCCACCAGTGACCCTACCTCAGGGGAAGGGAGCACCGGGGAGCTGTTTTTT
J gene: TRBJ2-3; V gene: TRBV19; clone size: NA; D gene: NA; CDR3 protein: CASSLLGLPPEDF; CDR3 DNA: TGTGCCAGTAGCCTGCTCGGACTGCCCCCGGAGGATTTT
J gene: TRBJ1-5; V gene: TRBV7-9; clone size: few; D gene: TRBD1; CDR3 protein: CASSHDLDRDSNQPQHF; CDR3 DNA: TGTGCCAGCAGCCATGATTTGGACAGGGATAGCAATCAGCCCCAGCATTTT
J gene: TRBJ1-1; V gene: TRBV28; clone size: NA; D gene: NA; CDR3 protein: CASSLSQGLAFF; CDR3 DNA: TGTGCCAGCAGTTTGTCCCAGGGCTTGGCTTTCTTT
J gene: TRBJ2-1; V gene: TRBV27; clone size: NA; D gene: NA; CDR3 protein: CASSPGVASYNEQFF; CDR3 DNA: TGTGCCAGCAGTCCCGGGGTAGCCTCCTACAATGAGCAGTTCTTC
J gene: TRBJ2-5; V gene: TRBV24-1; clone size: NA; D gene: NA; CDR3 protein: CATNEAAEGTQYF; CDR3 DNA: TGTGCCACCAACGAGGCGGCGGAGGGGACCCAGTACTTC
J gene: TRBJ2-2; V gene: TRBV7-6; clone size: few; D gene: NA; CDR3 protein: CASSLPSGMNTGELFF; CDR3 DNA: TGTGCCAGCAGCTTGCCCTCGGGGATGAACACCGGGGAGCTGTTTTTT
J gene: TRBJ2-7; V gene: TRBV19; clone size: NA; D gene: TRBD1; CDR3 protein: CASSIAGQGHEQYF; CDR3 DNA: TGTGCCAGTAGTATAGCGGGACAGGGCCACGAGCAGTACTTC
J gene: TRBJ2-3; V gene: TRBV2; clone size: NA; D gene: NA; CDR3 protein: CASSDRALSTDTQYF; CDR3 DNA: TGTGCCAGCAGTGACCGCGCTCTCAGCACAGATACGCAGTATTTT
J gene: TRBJ2-1; V gene: TRBV6-5; clone size: NA; D gene: NA; CDR3 protein: CASSPTGHEQFF; CDR3 DNA: TGTGCCAGCAGTCCCACGGGTCATGAGCAGTTCTTC
J gene: TRBJ2-5; V gene: TRBV7-9; clone size: NA; D gene: TRBD2; CDR3 protein: CASSLTKGGETQYF; CDR3 DNA: TGTGCCAGCAGCCTTACCAAGGGAGGGGAGACCCAGTACTTC
J gene: TRBJ2-7; V gene: TRBV19; clone size: NA; D gene: TRBD1; CDR3 protein: CASSIGGQVEQYF; CDR3 DNA: TGTGCCAGTAGTATTGGGGGACAGGTCGAGCAGTACTTC
J gene: TRBJ1-1; V gene: TRBV12-3/TRBV12-4; clone size: NA; D gene: NA; CDR3 protein: CASSLAASQAFF; CDR3 DNA: TGTGCCAGCAGTTTAGCGGCCAGTCAAGCTTTCTTT
J gene: TRBJ2-4; V gene: TRBV19; clone size: NA; D gene: NA; CDR3 protein: CASSIRQGGSKNIQYF; CDR3 DNA: TGTGCCAGTAGTATTCGGCAGGGAGGATCTAAAAACATTCAGTACTTC
J gene: TRBJ2-1; V gene: TRBV14; clone size: NA; D gene: TRBD2; CDR3 protein: CASSGLAALSSYNEQFF; CDR3 DNA: TGTGCCAGCAGCGGACTAGCGGCCTTGAGCTCCTACAATGAGCAGTTCTTC
J gene: TRBJ2-1; V gene: TRBV3-1/TRBV3-2; clone size: NA; D gene: TRBD2; CDR3 protein: CASSQARTSGSNEQFF; CDR3 DNA: TGTGCCAGCAGCCAAGCTAGGACTAGCGGGAGCAATGAGCAGTTCTTC
J gene: TRBJ2-7; V gene: TRBV16; clone size: NA; D gene: NA; CDR3 protein: CASSQSGVREQYF; CDR3 DNA: TGTGCCAGCAGCCAATCAGGGGTCCGCGAGCAGTACTTC
J gene: TRBJ2-7; V gene: TRBV7-2; clone size: NA; D gene: TRBD1; CDR3 protein: CASSSTGGPYEQYF; CDR3 DNA: TGTGCCAGCAGCTCGACAGGGGGGCCCTACGAGCAGTACTTC
J gene: TRBJ2-7; V gene: TRBV28; clone size: once; D gene: TRBD2; CDR3 protein: CASSLFTSGSNYEQYF; CDR3 DNA: TGTGCCAGCAGTTTATTTACTAGCGGGTCCAACTACGAGCAGTACTTC
J gene: TRBJ2-4; V gene: TRBV27; clone size: NA; D gene: NA; CDR3 protein: CASSPRPSVAKNIQYF; CDR3 DNA: TGTGCCAGCAGCCCCAGGCCGAGTGTAGCCAAAAACATTCAGTACTTC
J gene: TRBJ2-1; V gene: TRBV9; clone size: NA; D gene: NA; CDR3 protein: CASSVESAGYNEQFF; CDR3 DNA: TGTGCCAGCAGCGTAGAATCGGCGGGCTACAATGAGCAGTTCTTC
J gene: TRBJ2-6; V gene: TRBV6-5; clone size: NA; D gene: NA; CDR3 protein: CAVLSGANVLTF; CDR3 DNA: TGTGCCGTACTTTCTGGGGCCAACGTCCTGACTTTC
J gene: TRBJ2-5; V gene: TRBV5-1; clone size: NA; D gene: TRBD1; CDR3 protein: CASSRGTGKETQYF; CDR3 DNA: TGCGCCAGCAGCCGGGGGACAGGGAAAGAGACCCAGTACTTC
J gene: TRBJ1-2; V gene: TRBV2; clone size: once; D gene: NA; CDR3 protein: CASSEVTANYGYTF; CDR3 DNA: TGTGCCAGCAGTGAAGTCACGGCTAACTATGGCTACACCTTC
J gene: TRBJ1-1; V gene: TRBV2; clone size: few; D gene: TRBD1; CDR3 protein: CASSSTGAVTEAFF; CDR3 DNA: TGTGCCAGCAGTTCGACAGGGGCCGTCACTGAAGCTTTCTTT
J gene: TRBJ1-1; V gene: TRBV15; clone size: NA; D gene: TRBD1; CDR3 protein: CATSREIPGQGTEAFF; CDR3 DNA: TGTGCCACCAGCAGAGAAATTCCGGGACAGGGTACTGAAGCTTTCTTT
J gene: TRBJ1-6; V gene: TRBV24-1; clone size: NA; D gene: NA; CDR3 protein: CATTLERSFYNSPLHF; CDR3 DNA: TGTGCCACCACCTTGGAGAGGAGCTTCTATAATTCACCCCTCCACTTT
J gene: TRBJ2-1; V gene: TRBV4-1; clone size: once; D gene: NA; CDR3 protein: CASSHASGSTYNEQFF; CDR3 DNA: TGCGCCAGCAGCCATGCTAGTGGTTCAACCTACAATGAGCAGTTCTTC
J gene: TRBJ1-3; V gene: TRBV21-1; clone size: NA; D gene: NA; CDR3 protein: CASSKGGQGRGGNTIYF; CDR3 DNA: TGTGCCAGCAGCAAAGGGGGACAGGGCCGTGGTGGAAACACCATATATTTT
J gene: TRBJ2-7; V gene: TRBV7-2; clone size: once; D gene: TRBD2; CDR3 protein: CASSLDGGYFGEQYF; CDR3 DNA: TGTGCCAGCAGCTTAGACGGGGGGTATTTCGGCGAGCAGTACTTC
J gene: TRBJ1-2; V gene: TRBV5-1; clone size: NA; D gene: TRBD1; CDR3 protein: CASSYSGGSYGYTF; CDR3 DNA: TGCGCCAGCAGCTATTCAGGGGGGAGCTATGGCTACACCTTC
J gene: TRBJ1-5; V gene: TRBV19; clone size: few; D gene: NA; CDR3 protein: CASSIDNGPQHF; CDR3 DNA: TGTGCCAGTAGTATAGATAACGGGCCCCAGCATTTT
J gene: TRBJ1-6; V gene: TRBV28; clone size: NA; D gene: NA; CDR3 protein: CASSSAGYNSPLHF; CDR3 DNA: TGTGCCAGCAGTTCCGCAGGGTATAATTCACCCCTCCACTTT
J gene: TRBJ1-1; V gene: TRBV7-9; clone size: NA; D gene: TRBD1; CDR3 protein: CASSFFDRGEAFF; CDR3 DNA: TGTGCCAGCAGCTTCTTTGACAGGGGAGAAGCTTTCTTT
J gene: TRBJ2-1; V gene: TRBV11-3; clone size: NA; D gene: NA; CDR3 protein: CASSLGRGLDNEQFF; CDR3 DNA: TGTGCCAGCAGCTTAGGGAGGGGGCTAGACAATGAGCAGTTCTTC
J gene: TRBJ2-1; V gene: TRBV3-1/TRBV3-2; clone size: NA; D gene: TRBD2; CDR3 protein: CASSQTPGLDYREQFF; CDR3 DNA: TGTGCCAGCAGCCAAACCCCGGGACTAGATTATCGTGAGCAGTTCTTC
J gene: TRBJ1-2; V gene: TRBV6-5; clone size: NA; D gene: NA; CDR3 protein: CASGQGNYGYTF; CDR3 DNA: TGTGCCAGCGGGCAGGGTAACTATGGCTACACCTTC
J gene: TRBJ1-5; V gene: TRBV7-8; clone size: NA; D gene: NA; CDR3 protein: CASSKQDVGNQPQHF; CDR3 DNA: TGTGCCAGCAGCAAACAGGATGTGGGCAATCAGCCCCAGCATTTT
J gene: TRBJ1-2; V gene: TRBV6-5; clone size: NA; D gene: NA; CDR3 protein: CASSDYGYTF; CDR3 DNA: TGTGCCAGCAGCGACTATGGCTACACCTTC
J gene: TRBJ2-6; V gene: TRBV9; clone size: NA; D gene: NA; CDR3 protein: CASSKHRQDSGANVLTF; CDR3 DNA: TGTGCCAGCAGCAAGCACAGACAGGACTCTGGGGCCAACGTCCTGACTTTC
J gene: TRBJ2-7; V gene: TRBV6-5; clone size: once; D gene: TRBD2; CDR3 protein: CASRTGTTTYEQYF; CDR3 DNA: TGTGCCAGCAGAACGGGGACTACAACCTACGAGCAGTACTTC
J gene: TRBJ2-2; V gene: TRBV30; clone size: NA; D gene: NA; CDR3 protein: CAWSSKAPTGELFF; CDR3 DNA: TGTGCCTGGAGTTCTAAAGCCCCCACCGGGGAGCTGTTTTTT
J gene: TRBJ2-1; V gene: TRBV5-8; clone size: NA; D gene: NA; CDR3 protein: CASSLRTADNEQFF; CDR3 DNA: TGTGCCAGCAGCTTGAGAACAGCCGACAATGAGCAGTTCTTC
J gene: TRBJ2-7; V gene: TRBV28; clone size: NA; D gene: NA; CDR3 protein: CASRRQGRGHEQYF; CDR3 DNA: TGTGCCAGCAGGAGACAGGGGAGGGGACACGAGCAGTACTTC
J gene: TRBJ2-3; V gene: TRBV4-2; clone size: NA; D gene: TRBD2; CDR3 protein: CASSQDRVGGANTQYF; CDR3 DNA: TGTGCCAGCAGCCAAGATCGGGTGGGAGGGGCAAATACGCAGTATTTT
J gene: TRBJ2-3; V gene: TRBV3-1/TRBV3-2; clone size: NA; D gene: NA; CDR3 protein: CASSLYGGQKDTQYF; CDR3 DNA: TGTGCCAGCAGCCTCTACGGGGGGCAGAAGGATACGCAGTATTTT
J gene: TRBJ2-5; V gene: TRBV18; clone size: NA; D gene: NA; CDR3 protein: CASTRDRAVETQYF; CDR3 DNA: TGTGCCAGCACGCGGGACAGAGCTGTAGAGACCCAGTACTTC
J gene: TRBJ1-1; V gene: TRBV7-8; clone size: NA; D gene: NA; CDR3 protein: CASSLEGAGVGTEAFF; CDR3 DNA: TGTGCCAGCAGCTTAGAAGGGGCAGGAGTGGGAACTGAAGCTTTCTTT
J gene: TRBJ2-7; V gene: TRBV6-5; clone size: NA; D gene: NA; CDR3 protein: CASSYSGEEQYF; CDR3 DNA: TGTGCCAGCAGTTACTCAGGGGAAGAGCAGTACTTC
J gene: TRBJ1-1; V gene: TRBV19; clone size: NA; D gene: NA; CDR3 protein: CASSIGTTGRNTEAFF; CDR3 DNA: TGTGCCAGTAGTATAGGGACCACAGGGAGGAACACTGAAGCTTTCTTT
J gene: TRBJ2-5; V gene: TRBV7-3; clone size: NA; D gene: TRBD2; CDR3 protein: CASSLRGGGVNQETQYF; CDR3 DNA: TGTGCCAGCAGCTTACGCGGGGGAGGGGTTAACCAAGAGACCCAGTACTTC
J gene: TRBJ2-2; V gene: TRBV27; clone size: NA; D gene: NA; CDR3 protein: CASSERGAGELFF; CDR3 DNA: TGTGCCAGCAGTGAAAGGGGCGCCGGGGAGCTGTTTTTT
J gene: TRBJ1-2; V gene: TRBV30; clone size: NA; D gene: NA; CDR3 protein: CAWTGLPVYGYTF; CDR3 DNA: TGTGCCTGGACAGGATTACCTGTCTATGGCTACACCTTC